This paragraph reports one T cell receptor beta chain. These data belong to a study of T cells after somatic rescue of genetic block. Clones were read by immunoSEQ multiplex PCR, and TCRdb kept only the in-frame ones, dropping some. The sample yields around 67,000 clones, more than 75% seen once. Germline V gene lookup returns CDR1 SGHDT and CDR2 YYEEEE. Trimming cost V 4 bases and J 7 bases; bases outside gene matches: 3. The CDR3 sequence is 12 residues long. This TCR was recovered from a man in his thirties or forties. The genes are TRBV5-6 and TRBJ2-3; 7 nucleotides align to TRBD1. The sample taken for sequencing was peripheral blood mononuclear cells (PBMCs). The CDR3 reads CASSHRGHTQYF. DNA of the CDR3: TGTGCCAGCAGCCACAGGGGCCATACGCAGTATTTT.